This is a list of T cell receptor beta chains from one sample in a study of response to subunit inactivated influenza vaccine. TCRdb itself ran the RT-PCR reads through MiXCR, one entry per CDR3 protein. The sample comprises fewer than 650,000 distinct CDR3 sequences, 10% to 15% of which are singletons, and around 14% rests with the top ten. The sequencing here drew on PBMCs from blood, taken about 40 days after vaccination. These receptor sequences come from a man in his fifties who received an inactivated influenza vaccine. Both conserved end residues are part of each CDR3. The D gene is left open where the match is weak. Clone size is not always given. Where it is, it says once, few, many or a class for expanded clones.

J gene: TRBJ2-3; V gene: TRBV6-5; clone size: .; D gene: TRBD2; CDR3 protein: CASSYHITSGGMPDTQYF; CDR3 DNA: TGTGCCAGCAGTTACCACATTACTAGCGGGGGGATGCCAGATACGCAGTATTTT
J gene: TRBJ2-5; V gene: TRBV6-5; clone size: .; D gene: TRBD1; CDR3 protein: CASSWGQGTEETQYF; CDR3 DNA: TGTGCCAGCAGTTGGGGACAGGGGACAGAAGAGACCCAGTACTTC
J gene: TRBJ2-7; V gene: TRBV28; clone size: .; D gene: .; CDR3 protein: CASNSFYEQYF; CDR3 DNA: TGTGCCAGCAACTCATTTTACGAGCAGTACTTC
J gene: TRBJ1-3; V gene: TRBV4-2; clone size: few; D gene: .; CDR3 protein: CASSQALTVSGNTIYF; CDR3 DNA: TGTGCCAGCAGCCAAGCATTGACAGTCTCTGGAAACACCATATATTTT
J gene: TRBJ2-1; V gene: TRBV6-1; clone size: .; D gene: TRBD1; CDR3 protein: CASSPLDRANEQFF; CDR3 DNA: TGTGCCAGCAGTCCCCTGGACAGGGCAAATGAGCAGTTCTTC
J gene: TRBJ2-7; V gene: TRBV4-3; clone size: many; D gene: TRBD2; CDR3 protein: CASSQGLAGVAEQYF; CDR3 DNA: TGCGCCAGCAGCCAGGGACTAGCGGGAGTAGCCGAGCAGTACTTC
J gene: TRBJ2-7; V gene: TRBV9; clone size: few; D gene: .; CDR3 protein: CASSVGRHSYEQYF; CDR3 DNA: TGTGCCAGCAGCGTAGGTCGGCACTCCTACGAGCAGTACTTC
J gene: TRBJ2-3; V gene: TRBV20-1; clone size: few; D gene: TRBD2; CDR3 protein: CSANRRGGRDTQYF; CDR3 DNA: TGCAGCGCTAATAGGCGGGGGGGCAGGGATACGCAGTATTTT
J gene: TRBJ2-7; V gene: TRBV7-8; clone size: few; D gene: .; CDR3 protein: CASSLSIRWISLYEQYF; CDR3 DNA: TGTGCCAGCAGCCTCTCGATTCGGTGGATAAGCCTCTACGAGCAGTACTTC
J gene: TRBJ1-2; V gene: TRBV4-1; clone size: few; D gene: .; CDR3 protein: CASSQEGFYGYTF; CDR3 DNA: TGCGCCAGCAGCCAAGAAGGATTTTATGGCTACACCTTC
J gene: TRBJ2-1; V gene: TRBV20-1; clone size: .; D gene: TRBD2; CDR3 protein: CSARAVGGLAGGSSYNEQFF; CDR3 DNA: TGCAGTGCTAGGGCGGTTGGGGGACTAGCGGGGGGGAGCTCCTACAATGAGCAGTTCTTC
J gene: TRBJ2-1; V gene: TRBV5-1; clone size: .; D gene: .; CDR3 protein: CASSSSSGQTYNEQFF; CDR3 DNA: TGCGCCAGCAGCTCCTCTAGCGGACAGACCTACAATGAGCAGTTCTTC
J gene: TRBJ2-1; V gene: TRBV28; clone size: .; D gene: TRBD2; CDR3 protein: CASSSIRGRGAVNEQFF; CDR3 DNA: TGTGCCAGCAGTTCTATCCGCGGGCGGGGGGCCGTAAATGAGCAGTTCTTC
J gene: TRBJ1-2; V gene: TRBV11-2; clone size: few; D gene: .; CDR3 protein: CASSLAEQVGYGYTF; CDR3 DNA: TGTGCCAGCAGCTTAGCTGAGCAGGTCGGCTATGGCTACACCTTC
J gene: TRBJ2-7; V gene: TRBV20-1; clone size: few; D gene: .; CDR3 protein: CSARDVGGSQVYEQYF; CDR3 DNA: TGCAGTGCTAGAGATGTCGGGGGTAGTCAGGTCTACGAGCAGTACTTC
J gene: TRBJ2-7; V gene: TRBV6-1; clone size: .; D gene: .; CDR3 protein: CASSEAGSEQYF; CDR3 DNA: TGTGCCAGCAGTGAAGCAGGGAGCGAGCAGTACTTC
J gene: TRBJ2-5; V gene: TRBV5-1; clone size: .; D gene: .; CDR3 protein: CASSLQVGGQETQYF; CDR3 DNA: TGCGCCAGCAGCCTCCAGGTCGGGGGCCAAGAGACCCAGTACTTC
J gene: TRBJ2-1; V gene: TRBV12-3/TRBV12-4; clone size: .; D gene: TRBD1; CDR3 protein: CASSFQGANEQFF; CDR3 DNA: TGTGCCAGCAGTTTTCAGGGGGCGAATGAGCAGTTCTTC
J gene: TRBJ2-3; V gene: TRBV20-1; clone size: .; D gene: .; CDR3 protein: CSAAENSLDTQYF; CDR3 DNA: TGCAGTGCCGCAGAAAATTCTTTGGATACGCAGTATTTT
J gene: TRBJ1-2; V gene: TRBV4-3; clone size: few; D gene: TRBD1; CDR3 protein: CASSQEGQGFPYGYTF; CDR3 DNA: TGCGCCAGCAGCCAAGAGGGACAGGGGTTTCCCTATGGCTACACCTTC
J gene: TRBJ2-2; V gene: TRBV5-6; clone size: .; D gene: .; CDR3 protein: CASSYLVAEITGELFF; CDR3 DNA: TGTGCCAGCAGCTACCTCGTGGCCGAGATCACCGGGGAGCTGTTTTTT
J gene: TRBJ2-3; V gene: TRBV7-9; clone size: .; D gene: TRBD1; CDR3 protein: CASSLEGQYSDTQYF; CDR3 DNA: TGTGCCAGCAGCTTAGAGGGACAGTACTCAGATACGCAGTATTTT
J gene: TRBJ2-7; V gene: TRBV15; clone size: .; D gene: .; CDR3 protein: CATSRDETYYEQYF; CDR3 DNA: TGTGCCACCAGCAGAGATGAGACGTACTACGAGCAGTACTTC
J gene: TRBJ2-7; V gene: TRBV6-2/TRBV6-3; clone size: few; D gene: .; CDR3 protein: CASISGASYEQYF; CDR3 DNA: TGTGCCAGCATAAGCGGAGCCTCCTACGAGCAGTACTTC
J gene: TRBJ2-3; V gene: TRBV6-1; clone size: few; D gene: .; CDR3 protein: CASSEFGGSADTQYF; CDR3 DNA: TGTGCCAGCAGTGAATTCGGGGGTTCAGCAGATACGCAGTATTTT
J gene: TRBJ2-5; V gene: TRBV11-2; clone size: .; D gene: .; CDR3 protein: CASRKGGETQYF; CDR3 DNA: TGTGCCAGCAGAAAGGGTGGAGAGACCCAGTACTTC
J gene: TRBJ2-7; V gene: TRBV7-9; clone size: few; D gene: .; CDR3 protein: CASSLGFRYEQYF; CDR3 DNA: TGTGCCAGCAGCTTAGGGTTCCGGTACGAGCAGTACTTC
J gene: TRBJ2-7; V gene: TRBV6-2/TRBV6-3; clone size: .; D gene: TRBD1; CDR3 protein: CASSYAGQAHEQYF; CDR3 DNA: TGTGCCAGCAGTTACGCGGGACAGGCCCACGAGCAGTACTTC
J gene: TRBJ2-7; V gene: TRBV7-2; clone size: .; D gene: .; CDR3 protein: CASSKTGPTYEQYF; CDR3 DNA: TGTGCCAGCAGCAAAACCGGGCCTACCTACGAGCAGTACTTC
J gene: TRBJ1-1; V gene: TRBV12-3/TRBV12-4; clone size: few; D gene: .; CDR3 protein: CASNPDPIQRNTEAFF; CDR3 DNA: TGTGCCAGCAACCCGGACCCTATACAGAGGAACACTGAAGCTTTCTTT
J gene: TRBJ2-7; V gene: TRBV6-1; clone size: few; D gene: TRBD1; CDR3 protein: CASRPGQAPYEQYF; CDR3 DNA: TGTGCCAGCAGACCCGGACAGGCACCCTACGAGCAGTACTTC
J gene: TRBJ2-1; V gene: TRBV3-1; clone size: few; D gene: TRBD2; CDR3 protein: CASSRSGGAFDEQFF; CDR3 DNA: TGTGCCAGCAGTCGAAGCGGGGGGGCCTTTGATGAGCAGTTCTTC
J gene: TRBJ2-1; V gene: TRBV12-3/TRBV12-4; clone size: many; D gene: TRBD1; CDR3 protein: CASSADRASEQFF; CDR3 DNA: TGTGCCAGCAGTGCTGACAGGGCGAGTGAGCAGTTCTTC
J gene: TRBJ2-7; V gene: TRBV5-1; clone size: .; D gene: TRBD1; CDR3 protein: CASSSGFGTGKTYEQYF; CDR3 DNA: TGCGCCAGCAGCTCAGGATTCGGGACAGGCAAGACCTACGAGCAGTACTTC
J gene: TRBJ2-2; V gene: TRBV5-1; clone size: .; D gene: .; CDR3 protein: CASSYRGLNTGELFF; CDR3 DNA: TGCGCCAGCAGCTACCGGGGCCTCAACACCGGGGAGCTGTTTTTT
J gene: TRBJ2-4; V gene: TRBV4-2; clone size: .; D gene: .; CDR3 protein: CASSQVGGRNIQYF; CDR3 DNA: TGTGCCAGCAGCCAAGTAGGGGGGCGAAACATTCAGTACTTC
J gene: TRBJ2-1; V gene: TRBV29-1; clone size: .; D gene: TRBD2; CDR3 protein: CSVSGGAYNEQFF; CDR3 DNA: TGCAGCGTTAGCGGGGGGGCTTACAATGAGCAGTTCTTC
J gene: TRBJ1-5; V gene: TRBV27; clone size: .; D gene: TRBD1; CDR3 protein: CASSSGDRGFNQPQHF; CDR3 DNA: TGTGCCAGCAGTTCGGGGGACAGGGGGTTCAATCAGCCCCAGCATTTT
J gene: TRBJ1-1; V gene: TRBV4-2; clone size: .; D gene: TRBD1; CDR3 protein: CASSQGGQGTTEAFF; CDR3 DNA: TGTGCCAGCAGCCAAGGGGGACAGGGGACGACTGAAGCTTTCTTT
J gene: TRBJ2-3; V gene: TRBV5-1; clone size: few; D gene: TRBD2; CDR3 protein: CASSFGRGGSTDTQYF; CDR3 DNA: TGCGCCAGCAGCTTTGGGAGGGGCGGTAGCACAGATACGCAGTATTTT
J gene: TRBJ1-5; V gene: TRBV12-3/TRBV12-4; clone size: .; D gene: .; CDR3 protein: CASSPDGINQPQHF; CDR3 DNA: TGTGCCAGCAGTCCCGACGGTATTAATCAGCCCCAGCATTTT
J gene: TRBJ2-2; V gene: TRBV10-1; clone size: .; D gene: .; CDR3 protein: CASNPGTNTGELFF; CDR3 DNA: TGCGCCAGCAACCCGGGGACGAACACCGGGGAGCTGTTTTTT
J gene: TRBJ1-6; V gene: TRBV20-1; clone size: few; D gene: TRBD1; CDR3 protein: CSARPDREVYNSPLHF; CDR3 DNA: TGCAGTGCTAGACCCGACAGGGAAGTTTATAATTCACCCCTCCACTTT
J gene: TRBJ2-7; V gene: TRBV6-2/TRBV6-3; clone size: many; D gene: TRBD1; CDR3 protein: CASSYRTGKDYEQYF; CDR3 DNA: TGTGCCAGCAGTTATCGGACAGGGAAGGACTACGAGCAGTACTTC
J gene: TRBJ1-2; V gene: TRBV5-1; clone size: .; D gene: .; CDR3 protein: CASSLGVGEYGYTF; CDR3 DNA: TGCGCCAGCAGCTTGGGGGTCGGGGAATATGGCTACACCTTC
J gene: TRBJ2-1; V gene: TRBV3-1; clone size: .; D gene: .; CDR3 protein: CASSLRVLAEQFF; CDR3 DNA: TGTGCCAGCAGCCTACGAGTACTAGCCGAGCAGTTCTTC
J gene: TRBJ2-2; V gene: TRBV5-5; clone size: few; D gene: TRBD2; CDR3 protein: CASSLAGRVGELFF; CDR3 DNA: TGTGCCAGCAGCTTAGCGGGAAGGGTCGGGGAGCTGTTTTTT
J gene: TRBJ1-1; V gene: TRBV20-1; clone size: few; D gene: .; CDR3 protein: CSARYTGRGTEAFF; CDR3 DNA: TGCAGTGCTAGGTATACAGGGCGGGGCACTGAAGCTTTCTTT
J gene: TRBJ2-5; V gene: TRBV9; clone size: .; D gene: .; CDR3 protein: CASSVGALRGARETQYF; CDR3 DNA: TGTGCCAGCAGCGTAGGGGCCCTTAGGGGGGCTCGGGAGACCCAGTACTTC
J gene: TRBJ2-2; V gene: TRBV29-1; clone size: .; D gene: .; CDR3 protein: CSVPGHGARAGELFF; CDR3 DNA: TGCAGCGTTCCGGGCCACGGGGCGCGGGCCGGGGAGCTGTTTTTT
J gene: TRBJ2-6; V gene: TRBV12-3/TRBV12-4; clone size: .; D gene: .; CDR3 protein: CASNTPGANVLTF; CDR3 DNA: TGTGCCAGCAACACTCCCGGGGCCAACGTCCTGACTTTC
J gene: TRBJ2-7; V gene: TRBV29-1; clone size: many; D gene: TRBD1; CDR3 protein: CSVDGDSDYEQYF; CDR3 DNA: TGCAGCGTTGATGGGGACAGTGACTACGAGCAGTACTTC